These 20 T cell receptor beta chains came from one sample sequenced in a study of CD8 T cells in ankylosing spondylitis. One entry per CDR3 protein, called by TCRdb with MiXCR from the 5' RACE reads. The repertoire holds 200,000 to 300,000 distinct CDR3 sequences, 8% to 9% seen once, with approximately 5% in the top ten. Sequencing was performed on blood, either unsorted or a sorted T cell fraction (not recorded which). Source of these receptors: a female donor with ankylosing spondylitis or in good health (not recorded which).

This clonotype was recorded at least ten times. The rearrangement uses TRBV5-1 and TRBJ2-1, with TRBD2 identical over 10 bases. The CDR3 spans 17 residues. The ends lost 2 bases at V and 7 bases at J; junction bases unmatched: 12. In germline, CDR1 is SGHRS, CDR2 YFSETQ. In nucleotides, the CDR3 is TGCGCCAGCAGCTTCGATCGTGGACTAGCGGTATATAATGAGCAGTTCTTC. Encoded protein: CASSFDRGLAVYNEQFF.

The table lists this clonotype with many counts. This chain joins TRBV6-2 or TRBV6-3 and TRBJ1-5, with TRBD1 matching 8 bases. Germline CDR1 MNHEY, CDR2 SVGEGT. Trimming removed 5 bases from V and 7 bases from J; junction bases left unmatched: 13. The CDR3 is 16 amino acids. The CDR3 DNA sequence: TGTGCCAGCAGTACTATTCAGGGGGCTCTAGGACAGCCCCAGCATTTT. Its translation: CASSTIQGALGQPQHF.

This clonotype was counted many times. This chain joins TRBV24-1 and TRBJ2-5; TRBD1 matches 10 bases. After removal of 2 bases from V and 8 bases from J, the junction contained 10 bases not matched to a gene. The CDR3 contains 16 residues. CDR1 is KGHDR, CDR2 SFDVKD, per germline. The CDR3 region is CATSDSGTGAVATQYF. The DNA for the CDR3 is TGTGCCACCAGTGATTCCGGGACAGGGGCCGTGGCCACCCAGTACTTC.

V usage is TRBV7-9 and J usage is TRBJ1-2, with D perhaps TRBD1 (5 bases). CDR3 length: 14 amino acids. Germline assignment: CDR1 SEHNR and CDR2 FQNEAQ (reference sequence). Deletions cut 1 base from V and 8 bases from J, with 14 bases between. The chain's CDR3 is CASSLGGDSPGYTF. The CDR3 bases are TGTGCCAGCAGCTTAGGAGGGGATTCTCCCGGCTACACCTTC.

This clonotype has at least ten counts. For the CDR3, the DNA is TGCGCCAGCAGATCGACAGGAGAAGGTGGCTACACCTTC. Translated, it gives CASRSTGEGGYTF. The chain couples TRBV5-1 to TRBJ1-2; D is possibly TRBD1 (6 bases). V dropped 5 bases and J dropped 7 bases, with 15 bases sitting between them. CDR3 length: 13 amino acids. From germline, CDR1 is SGHRS and CDR2 YFSETQ.

This clonotype was detected ten times or more. The V call is TRBV10-3, the J call TRBJ1-6, with a tentative D call TRBD1 (6 bases). V was cut by 10 bases and J by 10 bases, with 14 bases left in between. This CDR3 has 12 amino acids. Germline assignment: CDR1 ENHRY and CDR2 SYGVKD. The chain's CDR3 is CATQGEGSPLHF. CDR3 bases: TGTGCCACACAGGGTGAGGGGTCACCCCTCCACTTT.

This chain links TRBV7-9 with TRBJ2-7; a possible D gene is TRBD1 (5 bases). Germline CDR1 and CDR2: SEHNR and FQNEAQ (reference sequence). This CDR3 comprises 13 residues. V was trimmed by 5 bases and J by 4 bases, leaving 12 bases between them. The CDR3 DNA reads as TGTGCCAGCAGCCTGTTGACAGTTTACGAGCAGTACTTC. Its protein product is CASSLLTVYEQYF.

The chain employs TRBV19 and TRBJ2-3; TRBD2 is a possible D gene (6 bases). The germline V gene has CDR1 LNHDA and CDR2 SQIVND (reference sequence). The CDR3 covers 16 residues. V shed 4 bases and J shed 4 bases, with 18 bases lying between them. CDR3 DNA: TGTGCCAGTAGTACCTCGGCGGGACGGGCCGCAGATACGCAGTATTTT. Protein: CASSTSAGRAADTQYF.

This clonotype has ten or more counts. The chain combines TRBV15 with TRBJ2-5, with 7 bases identical to TRBD2. The length of the CDR3 is 15 residues. Germline trimming cut 0 bases from V and 5 bases from J; bases unmatched to any gene: 6. Germline CDR1 reads LNHNV; CDR2 reads YYDKDF (reference sequence). This CDR3 reads CATSRDTGREETQYF. For the CDR3, the DNA is TGTGCCACCAGCAGAGATACGGGGAGGGAGGAGACCCAGTACTTC.

The chain has TRBV4-3 and TRBJ1-2; D gene ambiguous. The germline CDR1 and CDR2 sequences are LGHNA and YSLEER. This CDR3 region has 15 residues. Trimming removed 0 bases from V and 4 bases from J, with 12 bases in between. The CDR3 loop reads CASSQEGSLGYGYTF. The CDR3 nucleotides are TGCGCCAGCAGCCAAGAGGGGTCTTTGGGCTATGGCTACACCTTC.

The sample holds many counts of this clonotype. The V gene is TRBV27, the J gene TRBJ2-7; D is undetermined. Germline V gives CDR1 MNHEY, CDR2 SMNVEV (reference sequence). V dropped 2 bases and J dropped 2 bases, with 10 bases sitting between them. The length of the CDR3 is 14 residues. The CDR3 reads CASSLGVPPYEQYF. In DNA form, the CDR3 reads TGTGCCAGCAGTTTAGGGGTGCCCCCCTACGAGCAGTACTTC.

This clonotype was counted only a few times. The chain employs TRBV6-6 and TRBJ2-7; D is uncertain. This CDR3 spans 13 amino acids. V shed 1 base and J shed 1 base, with 5 bases lying between them. From germline, CDR1 is MNHNY and CDR2 SVGAGI (reference sequence). CDR3 DNA sequence: TGTGCCAGCAGTTACTTTGAGTCCTACGAGCAGTACTTC. Encoded protein: CASSYFESYEQYF.

The V call is TRBV7-2, the J call TRBJ2-7; 8 nucleotides match TRBD1. V lost 3 bases and J lost 3; bases outside the gene matches: 10. The germline V gene encodes CDR1 SGHTA and CDR2 FQGNSA. CDR3 length: 16 residues. The CDR3 region is CASSFPGGLVSYEQYF. DNA for the CDR3: TGTGCCAGCAGCTTTCCAGGGGGCCTGGTGAGCTACGAGCAGTACTTC.

This clonotype was counted at least ten times. J is TRBJ2-5 and V is TRBV20-1, with a tentative D call TRBD2 (6 bases). The CDR3 sequence is 14 residues long. In germline, CDR1 is DFQATT, CDR2 SNEGSKA (reference sequence). The V gene lost 0 bases and the J gene lost 2 bases, with 10 bases spanning the gap. This chain's CDR3 is CSARDGRIQETQYF. For the CDR3, the DNA is TGCAGTGCTAGAGATGGGAGGATTCAAGAGACCCAGTACTTC.

This clonotype has a handful of counts. This rearrangement joins TRBV11-2 to TRBJ2-1; 7 bases are a match to TRBD2. The germline gives CDR1 SGHAT, CDR2 FQNNGV. V trimming: 4 bases; J trimming: 7 bases; junction bases outside the gene matches: 10. The CDR3 contains 15 residues. The CDR3 bases are TGTGCCAGCAGCTCGTTACGGGAGGAGTGGAATGAGCAGTTCTTC. Its translation: CASSSLREEWNEQFF.

The sample holds many counts of this clonotype. The genes are TRBV11-1 and TRBJ2-7; perhaps TRBD2 as D (5 bases). Trimming took off 11 bases at V and 4 bases at J, with 24 bases between the two ends. This CDR3 is 15 amino acids long. Germline CDR1 reads SGHAT; CDR2 reads FQDESV (reference sequence). The DNA of the CDR3 is TGTGCCGGAGGAGGATATGAGATAAGGTTGTACGAGCAGTACTTC. Its translation: CAGGGYEIRLYEQYF.

This clonotype occurred many times. V and J are TRBV20-1 and TRBJ2-5, with 7 bases that match TRBD1. Germline lookup yields CDR1 DFQATT and CDR2 SNEGSKA (reference sequence). V lost 6 bases and J lost 13; bases outside the gene matches: 11. CDR3 length equals 11 residues. The CDR3 is CSAEVPGQRYF. CDR3 in DNA: TGCAGTGCGGAAGTCCCGGGACAGCGGTACTTC.

This clonotype has ten or more counts. The chain employs TRBV5-1 and TRBJ2-1; possibly TRBD1 for D (5 bases). Per germline, CDR1 SGHRS and CDR2 YFSETQ. The length of the CDR3 is 17 residues. V lost 6 bases to trimming and J lost 9 bases, with 28 bases between them. The CDR3 sequence is CASTQHPGQAGAGEQFF. CDR3 nucleotide sequence: TGCGCCAGCACCCAGCACCCCGGGCAGGCTGGGGCCGGTGAGCAGTTCTTC.

This clonotype has at least ten counts. The chain couples TRBV11-2 to TRBJ2-1; TRBD2 aligns across 14 bases. The junction had 4 bases not matched to a gene; V was cut back by 5 bases and J by 7 bases. Germline CDR1 is SGHAT and CDR2 is FQNNGV. The CDR3 totals 15 residues. The CDR3 reads CASSPGTSGSNEQFF. The CDR3 nucleotides are TGTGCCAGCAGCCCCGGGACTAGCGGGAGTAATGAGCAGTTCTTC.

This chain links TRBV7-9 with TRBJ2-7; 9 nucleotides agree with TRBD1. The V segment lost 5 bases and the J segment 3 bases; nucleotides outside the gene matches: 8. Germline values: CDR1 SEHNR, CDR2 FQNEAQ (reference sequence). The CDR3 runs 15 residues. Written as DNA, the CDR3 is TGTGCCAGCAGCCCGGGGACAGGGTTCCACTACGAGCAGTACTTC. Encoded protein: CASSPGTGFHYEQYF.